This TCR beta chain was documented in a study of early T cells in non-severe SARS-CoV-2 infection. Study details: Sequencing input comprised bulk RNA from unsorted whole blood; chain pairing was not available. Overall study findings and caveats: VDJdb matches were skewed toward anti-spike CD8 T cell responses.

This clonotype came up a few times. Antigen unknown. Unique molecular identifiers tagged individual cDNA molecules. One entry per CDR3 protein results from TCRdb running MiXCR on the 5' RACE reads. Here the sample spans tens of thousands of distinct CDR3 sequences, around 6.6% being singletons. CDR3 length: 13 residues. CDR1 is SQVTM and CDR2 is ANQGSEA in the germline V gene. V shed 7 bases and J shed 0 bases, with 12 bases lying between them. The sequence was obtained from an adult who was a healthcare worker with PCR-confirmed SARS-CoV-2 infection or an uninfected control (not recorded which). This chain uses TRBV29-1 with TRBJ1-1, with D perhaps matching TRBD1 (5 bases). Sequenced material: whole blood, taken at baseline. CDR3 in amino acids: CSGWGGVNTEAFF. The CDR3 bases are TGCAGCGGCTGGGGAGGGGTGAACACTGAAGCTTTCTTT.